This T cell receptor beta chain was recorded in a study of blood T cell repertoires in COVID-19. Study background: PBMCs, B-cell-depleted T cells, or T cells were the source of the cDNA or gDNA that made up the material.

CDR1 and CDR2 from the germline V gene are SGHVS and FNYEAQ. V was clipped by 5 bases and J by 4 bases, with 15 bases between them. The CDR3 consists of 15 residues. The assay was immunoSEQ multiplex PCR, and TCRdb's table has in-frame clones only and misses some. The sample has 150,000 to 200,000 clones; about 83% are singletons. V gene TRBV7-6 combines with J gene TRBJ2-1; a possible D gene is TRBD2 (6 bases). The source is a woman of 80 years or more with acute or convalescent COVID-19. Sequenced material: peripheral blood. The CDR3 DNA reads TGTGCCAGCAGCCCACATTACGGAGGGTACAATGAGCAGTTCTTC. Translating it yields CASSPHYGGYNEQFF.